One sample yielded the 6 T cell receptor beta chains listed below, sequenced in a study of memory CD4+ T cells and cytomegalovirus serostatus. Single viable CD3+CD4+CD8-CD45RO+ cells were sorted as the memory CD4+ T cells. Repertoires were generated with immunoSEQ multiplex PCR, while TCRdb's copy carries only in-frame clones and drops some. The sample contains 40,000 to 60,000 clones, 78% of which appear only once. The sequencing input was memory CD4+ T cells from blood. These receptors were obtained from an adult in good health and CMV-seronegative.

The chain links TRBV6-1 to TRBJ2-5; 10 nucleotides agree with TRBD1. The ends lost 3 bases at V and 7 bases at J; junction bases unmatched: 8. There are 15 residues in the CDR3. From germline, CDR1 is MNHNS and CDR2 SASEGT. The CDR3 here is CASSERQGARGTQYF. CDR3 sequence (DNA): TGTGCCAGCAGTGAGAGACAGGGGGCGAGAGGGACCCAGTACTTC.

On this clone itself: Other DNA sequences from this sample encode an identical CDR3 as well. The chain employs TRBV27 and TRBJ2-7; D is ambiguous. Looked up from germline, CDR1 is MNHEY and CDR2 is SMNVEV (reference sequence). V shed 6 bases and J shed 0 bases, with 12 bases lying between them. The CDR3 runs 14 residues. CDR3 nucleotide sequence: TGTGCCAGCAGCTTAAGGCAGTCCTCCTACGAGCAGTACTTC. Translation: CASSLRQSSYEQYF.

The CDR3 is CASSWDRANEQFF. Written as DNA, the CDR3 is TGTGCCAGCAGCTGGGACCGGGCGAATGAGCAGTTCTTC. The chain combines TRBV14 with TRBJ2-1; D is perhaps TRBD1 or TRBD2 (5 bases each). This CDR3 is 13 amino acids long. Trimming took 5 bases from V and 7 from J, leaving 12 bases between them. Germline CDR1 SGHDN, CDR2 FVKESK.

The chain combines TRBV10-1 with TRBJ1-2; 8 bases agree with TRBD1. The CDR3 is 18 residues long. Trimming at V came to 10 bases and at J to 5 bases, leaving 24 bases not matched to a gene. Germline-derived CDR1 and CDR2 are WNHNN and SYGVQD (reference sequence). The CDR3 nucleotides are TGCGCCAACGAAGCGCCGGGACAGACAGGGGATTATATGTATGGCTACACCTTC. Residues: CANEAPGQTGDYMYGYTF.

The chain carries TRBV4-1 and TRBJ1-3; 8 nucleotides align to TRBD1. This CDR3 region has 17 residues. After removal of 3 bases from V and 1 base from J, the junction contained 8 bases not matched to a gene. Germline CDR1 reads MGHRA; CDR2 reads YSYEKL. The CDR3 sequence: CASSQDDRGGSGNTIYF. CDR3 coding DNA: TGCGCCAGCAGCCAGGATGACAGGGGAGGGTCTGGAAACACCATATATTTT.

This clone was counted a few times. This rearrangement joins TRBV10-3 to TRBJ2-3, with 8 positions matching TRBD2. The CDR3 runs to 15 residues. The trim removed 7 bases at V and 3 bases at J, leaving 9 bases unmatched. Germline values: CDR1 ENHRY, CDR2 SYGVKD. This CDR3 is CAIKGERESTDTQYF. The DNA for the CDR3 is TGTGCCATCAAGGGTGAGCGGGAGTCAACAGATACGCAGTATTTT.